This T cell receptor (beta chain) came from a study of tumor and adjacent non-tumor tissue in lung cancer. Study information: Patients comprised 12 adenocarcinoma, a couple of squamous cell carcinoma and 1 small cell lung cancer. Overall study findings and caveats: Significantly higher TCR diversity was found in tumor than normal lung. Top 100 clones took a larger repertoire share in normal lung. Tumor TCR diversity, when higher, was linked to shorter survival.

A modified ARM-PCR protocol with three rounds of nested PCR amplified TCRbeta. TCRdb recomputed calls from the multiplex PCR reads with MiXCR, one row per CDR3 protein. The sample lists approximately 120,000 distinct CDR3 sequences, approximately 66% seen once, with roughly 13% in the top ten. Germline loops: CDR1 DFQATT, CDR2 SNEGSKA (reference sequence). The CDR3 length is 16 residues. This sample's RNA came from whole unsorted tissue. Worth noting for this clonotype: What it binds is unknown. The junction shows a germline mismatch at one end, possibly a read error.

The V call is TRBV20-1, the J call TRBJ1-2; D is unclear. Sequencing was done on a sample of lung tumor tissue. The receptor was derived from a man aged 30 to 45 with non-small cell lung cancer. The CDR3 sequence is CSASEAAVAAFGGYTF. Here the CDR3 DNA reads TGCAGCGCTAGTGAGGCTGCAGTGGCCGCCTTCGGTGGCTACACCTTC.